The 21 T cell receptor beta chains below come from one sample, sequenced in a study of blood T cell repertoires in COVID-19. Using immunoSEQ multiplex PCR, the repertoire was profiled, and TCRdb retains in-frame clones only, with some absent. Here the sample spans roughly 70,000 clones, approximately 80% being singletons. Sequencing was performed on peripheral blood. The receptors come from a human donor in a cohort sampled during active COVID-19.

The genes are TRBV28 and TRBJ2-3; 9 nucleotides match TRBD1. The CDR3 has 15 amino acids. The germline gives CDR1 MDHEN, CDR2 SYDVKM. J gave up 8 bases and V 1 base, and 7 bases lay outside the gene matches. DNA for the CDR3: TGTGCCAGCAGTTTATCGGGACAGGGTATCGGTACGCAGTATTTT. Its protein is CASSLSGQGIGTQYF. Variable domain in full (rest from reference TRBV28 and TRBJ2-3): DVKVTQSSRYLVKRTGEKVFLECVQDMDHENMFWYRQDPGLGLRLIYFSYDVKMKEKGDIPEGYSVSREKKERFSLILESASTNQTSMYLCASSLSGQGIGTQYFGPGTRLTVL.

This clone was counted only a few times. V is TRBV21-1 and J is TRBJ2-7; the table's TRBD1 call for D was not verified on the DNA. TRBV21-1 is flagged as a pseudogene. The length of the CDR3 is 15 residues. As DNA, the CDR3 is TGTGCCAGCAGCATTAGGACAGCATCTTCCTACGAGCAGTACTTC. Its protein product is CASSIRTASSYEQYF.

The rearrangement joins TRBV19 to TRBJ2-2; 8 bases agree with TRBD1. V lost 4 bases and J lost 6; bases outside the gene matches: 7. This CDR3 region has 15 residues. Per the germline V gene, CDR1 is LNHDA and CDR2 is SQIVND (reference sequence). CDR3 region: CASSSPRTGSGELFF. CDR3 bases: TGTGCCAGTAGTAGCCCGCGGACAGGGTCCGGGGAGCTGTTTTTT.

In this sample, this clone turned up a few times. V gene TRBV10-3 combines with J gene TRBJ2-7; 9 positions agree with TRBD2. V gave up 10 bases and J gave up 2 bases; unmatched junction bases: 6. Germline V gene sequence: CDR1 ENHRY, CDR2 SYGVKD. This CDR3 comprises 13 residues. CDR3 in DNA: TGTGCCACGATTAGCGGGAGTACCTACGAGCAGTACTTC. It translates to CATISGSTYEQYF.

In nucleotides, the CDR3 is TGTGCCAGCAGCTTAGGGCAGGGTTTAGACACAGATACGCAGTATTTT. Its translation: CASSLGQGLDTDTQYF. The chain recombines TRBV7-2 with TRBJ2-3; perhaps TRBD1 as D (5 bases). Germline CDR1 reads SGHTA; CDR2 reads FQGNSA. Trimming took 1 base from V and 2 from J, leaving 13 bases between them. The CDR3 extends over 16 amino acids.

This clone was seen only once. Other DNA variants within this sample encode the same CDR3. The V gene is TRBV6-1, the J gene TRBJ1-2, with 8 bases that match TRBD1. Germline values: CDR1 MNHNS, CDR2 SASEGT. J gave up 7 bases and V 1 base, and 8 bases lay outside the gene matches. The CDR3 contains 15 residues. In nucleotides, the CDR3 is TGTGCCAGCAGTGAAGAAGGACAGGGAGTCTCTGGCTACACCTTC. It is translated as CASSEEGQGVSGYTF.

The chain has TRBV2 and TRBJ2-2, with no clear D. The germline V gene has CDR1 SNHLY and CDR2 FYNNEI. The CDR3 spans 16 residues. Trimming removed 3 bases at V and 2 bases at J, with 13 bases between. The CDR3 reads CASSDEARSNTGELFF. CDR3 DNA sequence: TGTGCCAGCAGTGATGAGGCGAGATCAAACACCGGGGAGCTGTTTTTT.

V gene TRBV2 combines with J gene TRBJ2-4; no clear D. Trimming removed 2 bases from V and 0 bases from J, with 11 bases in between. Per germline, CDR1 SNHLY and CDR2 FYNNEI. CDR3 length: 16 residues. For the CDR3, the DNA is TGTGCCAGCAGTGAAAACAGCCTCCTAGCCAAAAACATTCAGTACTTC. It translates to CASSENSLLAKNIQYF.

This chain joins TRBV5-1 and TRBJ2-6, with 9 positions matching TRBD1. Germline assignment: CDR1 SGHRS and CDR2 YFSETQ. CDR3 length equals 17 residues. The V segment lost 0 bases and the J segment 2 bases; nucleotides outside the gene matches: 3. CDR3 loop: CASSLVTGGAGANVLTF. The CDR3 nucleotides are TGCGCCAGCAGCTTGGTAACAGGGGGCGCTGGGGCCAACGTCCTGACTTTC.

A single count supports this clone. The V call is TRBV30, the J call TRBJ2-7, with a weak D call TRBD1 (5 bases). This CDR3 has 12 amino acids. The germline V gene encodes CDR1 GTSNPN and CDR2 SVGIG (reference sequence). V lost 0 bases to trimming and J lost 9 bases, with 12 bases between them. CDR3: CAWSVSQVGQYF. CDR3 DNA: TGTGCCTGGAGTGTATCACAGGTTGGGCAGTACTTC.

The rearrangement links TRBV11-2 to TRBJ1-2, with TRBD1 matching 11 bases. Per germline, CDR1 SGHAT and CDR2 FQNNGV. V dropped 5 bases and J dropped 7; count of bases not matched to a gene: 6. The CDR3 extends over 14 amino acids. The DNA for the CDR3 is TGTGCCAGCAGCCAAGGACAGGGGGCGCGTGGCTACACCTTC. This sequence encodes CASSQGQGARGYTF. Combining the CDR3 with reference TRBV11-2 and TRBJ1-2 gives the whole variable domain EAGVAQSPRYKIIEKRQSVAFWCNPISGHATLYWYQQILGQGPKLLIQFQNNGVVDDSQLPKDRFSAERLKGVDSTLKIQPAKLEDSAVYLCASSQGQGARGYTFGSGTRLTVV.

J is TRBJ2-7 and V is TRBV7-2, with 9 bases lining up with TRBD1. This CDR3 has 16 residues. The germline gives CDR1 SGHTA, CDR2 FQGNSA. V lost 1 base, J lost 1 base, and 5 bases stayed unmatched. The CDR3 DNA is TGTGCCAGCAGCTTAGTGACAGGGGGAGGATCCTACGAGCAGTACTTC. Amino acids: CASSLVTGGGSYEQYF.

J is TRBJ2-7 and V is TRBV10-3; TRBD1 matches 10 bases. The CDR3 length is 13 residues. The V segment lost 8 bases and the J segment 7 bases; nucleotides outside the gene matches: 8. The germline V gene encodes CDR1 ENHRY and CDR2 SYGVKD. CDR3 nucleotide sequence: TGTGCCATCGGCCGGGACAGGGGCCTTGAGCAGTACTTC. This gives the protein CAIGRDRGLEQYF.

The CDR3 DNA is TGTGCCAGCTCAACCGGGACAGCTTCTGGGGCCAACGTCCTGACTTTC. Translation gives CASSTGTASGANVLTF. This chain connects TRBV18 to TRBJ2-6, with TRBD1 matching over 7 bases. V was pared by 5 bases and J by 1 base, with 5 bases of the junction left unmatched. CDR3 length: 16 amino acids. Germline CDR1 and CDR2: KGHSH and LQKENI. Filled out from reference TRBV18 and TRBJ2-6, the complete variable domain reads NAGVMQNPRHLVRRRGQEARLRCSPMKGHSHVYWYRQLPEEGLKFMVYLQKENIIDESGMPKERFSAEFPKEGPSILRIQQVVRGDSAAYFCASSTGTASGANVLTFGAGSRLTVL.

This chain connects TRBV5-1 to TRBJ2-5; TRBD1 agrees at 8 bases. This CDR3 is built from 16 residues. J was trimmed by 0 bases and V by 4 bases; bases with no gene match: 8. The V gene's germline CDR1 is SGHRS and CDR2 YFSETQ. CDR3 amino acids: CASSPGTGGYQETQYF. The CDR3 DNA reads TGCGCCAGCAGCCCAGGGACAGGAGGGTACCAAGAGACCCAGTACTTC.

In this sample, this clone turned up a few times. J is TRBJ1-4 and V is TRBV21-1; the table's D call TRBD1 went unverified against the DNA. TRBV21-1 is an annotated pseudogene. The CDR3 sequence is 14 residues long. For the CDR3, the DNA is TGTGCCAGCAGCGGTCGACAGGGGGCGAGAAAACTGTTTTTT. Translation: CASSGRQGARKLFF.

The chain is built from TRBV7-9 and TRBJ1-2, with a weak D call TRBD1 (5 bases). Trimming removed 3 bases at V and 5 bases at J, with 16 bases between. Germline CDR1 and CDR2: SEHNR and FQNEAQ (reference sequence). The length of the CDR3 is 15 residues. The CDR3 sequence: CASSLQGMINYGYTF. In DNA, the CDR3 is TGTGCCAGCAGCTTGCAGGGCATGATAAATTATGGCTACACCTTC. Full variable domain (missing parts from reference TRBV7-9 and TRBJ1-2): DTGVSQNPRHKITKRGQNVTFRCDPISEHNRLYWYRQTLGQGPEFLTYFQNEAQLEKSRLLSDRFSAERPKGSFSTLEIQRTEQGDSAMYLCASSLQGMINYGYTFGSGTRLTVV.

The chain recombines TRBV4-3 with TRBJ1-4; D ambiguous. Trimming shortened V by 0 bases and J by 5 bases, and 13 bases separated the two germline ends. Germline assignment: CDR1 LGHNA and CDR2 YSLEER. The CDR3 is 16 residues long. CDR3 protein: CASSQDLWTPNEKLFF. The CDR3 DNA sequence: TGCGCCAGCAGCCAAGATCTTTGGACTCCCAATGAAAAACTGTTTTTT.

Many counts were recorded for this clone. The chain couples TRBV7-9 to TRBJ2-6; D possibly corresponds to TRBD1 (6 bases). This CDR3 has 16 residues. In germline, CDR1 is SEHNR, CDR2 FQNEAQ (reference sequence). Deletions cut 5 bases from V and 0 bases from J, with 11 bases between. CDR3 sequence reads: CASSIDRPSGANVLTF. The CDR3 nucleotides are TGTGCCAGCAGCATTGACAGGCCCTCTGGGGCCAACGTCCTGACTTTC.

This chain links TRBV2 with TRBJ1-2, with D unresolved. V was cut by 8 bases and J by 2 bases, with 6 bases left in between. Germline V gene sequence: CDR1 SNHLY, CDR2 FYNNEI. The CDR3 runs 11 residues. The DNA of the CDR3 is TGTGCCAGCGCGGCCAACTATGGCTACACCTTC. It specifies CASAANYGYTF.

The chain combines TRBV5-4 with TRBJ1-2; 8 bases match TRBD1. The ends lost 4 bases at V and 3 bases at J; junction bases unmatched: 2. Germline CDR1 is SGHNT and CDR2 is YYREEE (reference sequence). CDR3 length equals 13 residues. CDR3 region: CASSPTGDYGYTF. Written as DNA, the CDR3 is TGTGCCAGCAGCCCGACAGGGGACTATGGCTACACCTTC.